This T cell receptor (beta chain) was recorded in a study of cytomegalovirus exposure and HLA in healthy donors. Study observations and caveats: Rarity characterized most TCR sequences, yet some public TCRs appeared in many donors.

This clone was counted once. Antigen: not known. With 60 Vbeta and 13 Jbeta primers, the PCR was carried out. Method: immunoSEQ multiplex PCR; TCRdb's copy keeps in-frame clones and lacks some. The table shows some 160,000 clones, with approximately 80% occurring only once. The CDR3 runs 14 residues. The germline V gene has CDR1 SGHDN and CDR2 FVKESK. Unmatched junction bases numbered 5, after V lost 2 bases and J lost 5 bases. The J gene is TRBJ1-1, the V gene TRBV14; TRBD1 aligns across 7 bases. Sequencing was carried out using PBMCs. This TCR was recovered from a man aged 55 to 70 in good health and CMV-seronegative. DNA of the CDR3: TGTGCCAGCAGCCAATCAGGGGGATTTACTGAAGCTTTCTTT. Its protein is CASSQSGGFTEAFF.